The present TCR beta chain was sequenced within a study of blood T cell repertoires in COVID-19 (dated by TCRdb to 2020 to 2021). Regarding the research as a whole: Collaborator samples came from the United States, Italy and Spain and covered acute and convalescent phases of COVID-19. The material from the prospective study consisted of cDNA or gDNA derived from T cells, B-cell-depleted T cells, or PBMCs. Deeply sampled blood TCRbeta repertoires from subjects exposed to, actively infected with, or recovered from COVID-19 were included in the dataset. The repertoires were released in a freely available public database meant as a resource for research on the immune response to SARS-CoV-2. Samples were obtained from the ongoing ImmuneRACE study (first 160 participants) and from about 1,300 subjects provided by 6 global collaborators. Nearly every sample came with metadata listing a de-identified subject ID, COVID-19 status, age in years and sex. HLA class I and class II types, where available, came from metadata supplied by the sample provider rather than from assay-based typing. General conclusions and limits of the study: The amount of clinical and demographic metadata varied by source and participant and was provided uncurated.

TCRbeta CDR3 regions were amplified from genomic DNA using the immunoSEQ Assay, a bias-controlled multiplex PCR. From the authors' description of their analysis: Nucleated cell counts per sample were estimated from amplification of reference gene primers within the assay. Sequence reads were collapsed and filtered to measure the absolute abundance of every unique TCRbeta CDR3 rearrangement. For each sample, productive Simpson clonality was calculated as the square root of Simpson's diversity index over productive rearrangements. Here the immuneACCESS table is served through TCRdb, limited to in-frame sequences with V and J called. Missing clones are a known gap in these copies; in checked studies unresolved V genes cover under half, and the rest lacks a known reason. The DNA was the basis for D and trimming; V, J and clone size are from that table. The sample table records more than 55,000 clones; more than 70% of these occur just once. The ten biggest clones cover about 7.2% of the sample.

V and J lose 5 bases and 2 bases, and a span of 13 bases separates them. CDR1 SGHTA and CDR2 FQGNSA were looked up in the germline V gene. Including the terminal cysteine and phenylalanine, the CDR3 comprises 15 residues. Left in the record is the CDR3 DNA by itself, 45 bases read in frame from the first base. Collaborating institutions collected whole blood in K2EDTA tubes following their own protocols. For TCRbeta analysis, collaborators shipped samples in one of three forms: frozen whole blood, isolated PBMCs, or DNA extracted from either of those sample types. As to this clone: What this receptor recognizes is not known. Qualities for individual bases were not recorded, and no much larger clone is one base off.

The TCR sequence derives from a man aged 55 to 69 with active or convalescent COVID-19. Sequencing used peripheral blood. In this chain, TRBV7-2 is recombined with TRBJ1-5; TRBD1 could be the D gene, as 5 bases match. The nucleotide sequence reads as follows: TGTGCCAGCAGCGCCGATACAGGCGGCAATCAGCCCCAGCATTTT. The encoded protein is CASSADTGGNQPQHF.